One and the same sample provided the 17 T cell receptor beta chains below, sequenced in a study of a mutant IDH1 vaccine in newly diagnosed glioma. The time point is: week 35, safety follow-up. The investigators gave 300 ug of mutant IDH1 20-mer peptide in each vaccine dose, together with topical imiquimod. For these receptors, no antigen is known. The repertoire was sequenced with immunoSEQ multiplex PCR; TCRdb's copy has only in-frame clones and lacks some. The sample gives tens of thousands of clones, 75% to 85% of which show up once; 12% is in the top ten. The sequencing used PBMCs, collected from a glioma patient whose treatment included an IDH1 peptide vaccine. These receptors all come from a man between 40 and 49 years old with glioma.

This clone was counted a few times. V usage is TRBV6-5 and J usage is TRBJ1-1; D uncertain. The V gene lost 6 bases and the J gene lost 3 bases, with 17 bases spanning the gap. This CDR3 contains 15 residues. The germline CDR1 and CDR2 sequences are MNHEY and SVGAGI. In DNA form, the CDR3 reads TGTGCCAGCAGCCTTCATGGGAAGGCGGACACTGAAGCTTTCTTT. The encoded protein is CASSLHGKADTEAFF.

V gene TRBV7-6 combines with J gene TRBJ2-2, with 10 nucleotides matching TRBD2. Unmatched junction bases numbered 11, after V lost 4 bases and J lost 6 bases. The germline CDR1 and CDR2 sequences are SGHVS and FNYEAQ. The CDR3 contains 17 residues. This chain's CDR3 is CASSSWGLAGVPGELFF. DNA of the CDR3: TGTGCCAGCAGCTCATGGGGGCTAGCGGGAGTGCCCGGGGAGCTGTTTTTT. The entire variable domain, with the rest obtained from reference TRBV7-6 and TRBJ2-2, is as follows: GAGVSQSPRYKVTKRGQDVALRCDPISGHVSLYWYRQALGQGPEFLTYFNYEAQQDKSGLPNDRFSAERPEGSISTLTIQRTEQRDSAMYRCASSSWGLAGVPGELFFGEGSRLTVL.

V gene TRBV19 combines with J gene TRBJ1-1; D is undetermined. V lost 11 bases to trimming and J lost 1 base, with 14 bases between them. There are 13 residues in the CDR3. The V gene's germline CDR1 is LNHDA and CDR2 SQIVND (reference sequence). Here the CDR3 reads CASAVSRNTEAFF. The CDR3, as DNA: TGTGCCTCCGCCGTAAGTAGGAACACTGAAGCTTTCTTT. Full variable domain (missing parts from reference TRBV19 and TRBJ1-1): DGGITQSPKYLFRKEGQNVTLSCEQNLNHDAMYWYRQDPGQGLRLIYYSQIVNDFQKGDIAEGYSVSREKKESFPLTVTSAQKNPTAFYLCASAVSRNTEAFFGQGTRLTVV.

This clone showed up just once. The chain joins TRBV15 to TRBJ1-3; no clear D gene. CDR1 is LNHNV, CDR2 YYDKDF, per germline (reference sequence). There are 15 residues in the CDR3. Trimming shortened V by 5 bases and J by 0 bases, and 11 bases separated the two germline ends. CDR3 region: CATSSHLLSGNTIYF. In DNA form, the CDR3 reads TGTGCCACCAGCTCCCATCTTCTCTCTGGAAACACCATATATTTT.

V gene TRBV4-3 combines with J gene TRBJ2-5; D perhaps matches TRBD1 (5 bases). CDR1 and CDR2 (germline): LGHNA, YSLEER. The V end was cut by 4 bases, the J end by 7 bases, with 16 bases between. CDR3 size: 14 residues. The CDR3 region has the DNA TGCGCCAGCAGCCCTACTCCTAACCAGGGGACCCAGTACTTC. This sequence encodes CASSPTPNQGTQYF.

This clone has only a few counts. This chain uses TRBV25-1 with TRBJ1-1; D unresolved. Germline CDR1 and CDR2: MGHDK and SYGVNS. The CDR3 runs to 14 residues. Trimming stripped 3 bases from V and 5 bases from J, with 13 bases between. In nucleotides, the CDR3 is TGTGCCAGCAGTGAGTACAGTTTATCGACTGAAGCTTTCTTT. Translating it yields CASSEYSLSTEAFF.

The chain is built from TRBV11-2 and TRBJ2-3; D gene uncertain. The CDR3 extends over 14 amino acids. Germline CDR1 reads SGHAT; CDR2 reads FQNNGV. Trimming took off 2 bases at V and 0 bases at J, with 6 bases between the two ends. The CDR3 protein is CASSLFGSTDTQYF. CDR3 coding DNA: TGTGCCAGCAGCTTATTCGGCAGCACAGATACGCAGTATTTT.

The CDR3 sequence is CASSHFAQWHTSGDTEAFF. DNA for the CDR3: TGCGCCAGCAGTCATTTTGCCCAGTGGCACACCTCAGGAGACACTGAAGCTTTCTTT. The chain couples TRBV23-1 to TRBJ1-1; D call uncertain. TRBV23-1 is an ORF, with its function uncertain. The V end was cut by 3 bases, the J end by 3 bases, with 26 bases between. The CDR3 contains 19 residues.

The chain links TRBV6-5 to TRBJ2-5, with unresolved D. The CDR3 is 12 residues long. The V and J ends lost 2 bases and 1 base respectively, with 2 bases between them. Germline CDR1 MNHEY, CDR2 SVGAGI. CDR3 in DNA: TGTGCCAGCAGTTACAGCCAAGAGACCCAGTACTTC. Protein sequence: CASSYSQETQYF.

The V and J genes are TRBV19 and TRBJ2-1; tentatively, D is TRBD1 (5 bases). The CDR3 loop spans 17 amino acids. Trimming removed 0 bases from V and 1 base from J, with 13 bases in between. Germline CDR1 reads LNHDA; CDR2 reads SQIVND (reference sequence). The CDR3 bases are TGTGCCAGTAGTATAGAGGGGCCGCGAGCGTCCTACAATGAGCAGTTCTTC. Its translation: CASSIEGPRASYNEQFF. Complete variable domain (other parts from reference TRBV19 and TRBJ2-1): DGGITQSPKYLFRKEGQNVTLSCEQNLNHDAMYWYRQDPGQGLRLIYYSQIVNDFQKGDIAEGYSVSREKKESFPLTVTSAQKNPTAFYLCASSIEGPRASYNEQFFGPGTRLTVL.

V usage is TRBV15 and J usage is TRBJ2-3, with 10 bases aligning to TRBD2. Germline V lookup: CDR1 LNHNV, CDR2 YYDKDF (reference sequence). Unmatched junction bases numbered 11, after V lost 0 bases and J lost 8 bases. The CDR3 runs 17 residues. The CDR3 here is CATSRERAGGPLSTQYF. The DNA for the CDR3 is TGTGCCACCAGCAGAGAGCGAGCGGGAGGGCCCTTGAGTACGCAGTATTTT.

In its sample, this clone was seen a few times. CDR3 nucleotides: TGTGCCTGTACTGACAGGGGTCCGCGCTACACCTTC. Protein: CACTDRGPRYTF. The rearrangement links TRBV30 to TRBJ1-2, with 8 positions matching TRBD1. CDR1 and CDR2 from the germline V gene are GTSNPN and SVGIG (reference sequence). The V and J ends lost 6 bases and 9 bases, in that order; junction bases with no gene match: 9. The CDR3 sequence is 12 residues long.

This clone was counted a few times. The rearrangement links TRBV5-1 to TRBJ1-1; 7 nucleotides match TRBD1. Germline lookup yields CDR1 SGHRS and CDR2 YFSETQ. The J segment lost 2 bases and the V segment lost 2 bases, leaving 6 bases of the junction unmatched. The CDR3 covers 15 residues. Here the CDR3 DNA reads TGCGCCAGCAGCTTACAGGGGTTGACTAACACTGAAGCTTTCTTT. Translating it yields CASSLQGLTNTEAFF.

The CDR3 nucleotides are TGTGCCAGCAGCTTAAGACAGACGGGAGCTTTCTTT. This gives the protein CASSLRQTGAFF. The V and J genes are TRBV11-1 and TRBJ1-1; D possibly corresponds to TRBD1 (5 bases). The CDR3 is 12 residues long. V lost 2 bases and J 10 bases, leaving 11 bases between the germline ends. Germline V CDR1 and CDR2: SGHAT, FQDESV (reference sequence).

The chain recombines TRBV11-2 with TRBJ2-1; 15 bases line up with TRBD2. V lost 5 bases and J lost 4; bases outside the gene matches: 6. Germline assignment: CDR1 SGHAT and CDR2 FQNNGV. This CDR3 region has 17 residues. The CDR3 region has the DNA TGTGCCAGCAGCCCGGGACTAGCGGGAGGACCATACAATGAGCAGTTCTTC. Translated, it gives CASSPGLAGGPYNEQFF. Full variable domain (remainder filled in from reference TRBV11-2 and TRBJ2-1): EAGVAQSPRYKIIEKRQSVAFWCNPISGHATLYWYQQILGQGPKLLIQFQNNGVVDDSQLPKDRFSAERLKGVDSTLKIQPAKLEDSAVYLCASSPGLAGGPYNEQFFGPGTRLTVL.

The chain uses TRBV2 and TRBJ1-4; 9 bases align to TRBD1. The CDR3 is 14 residues long. J gave up 8 bases and V 5 bases, and 6 bases lay outside the gene matches. Germline-derived CDR1 and CDR2 are SNHLY and FYNNEI. The CDR3 loop is CASSRTGEEEKLFF. The CDR3 region has the DNA TGTGCCAGCAGTCGGACAGGGGAGGAGGAAAAACTGTTTTTT.

This chain connects TRBV2 to TRBJ2-3, with 10 bases fitting TRBD1. Trimming at V came to 5 bases and at J to 2 bases, leaving 4 bases not matched to a gene. Germline V lookup: CDR1 SNHLY, CDR2 FYNNEI. The CDR3 is made up of 15 amino acids. CDR3 nucleotide sequence: TGTGCCAGCAGTCCCGGGACAGGGGACACAGATACGCAGTATTTT. Encoded protein: CASSPGTGDTDTQYF.